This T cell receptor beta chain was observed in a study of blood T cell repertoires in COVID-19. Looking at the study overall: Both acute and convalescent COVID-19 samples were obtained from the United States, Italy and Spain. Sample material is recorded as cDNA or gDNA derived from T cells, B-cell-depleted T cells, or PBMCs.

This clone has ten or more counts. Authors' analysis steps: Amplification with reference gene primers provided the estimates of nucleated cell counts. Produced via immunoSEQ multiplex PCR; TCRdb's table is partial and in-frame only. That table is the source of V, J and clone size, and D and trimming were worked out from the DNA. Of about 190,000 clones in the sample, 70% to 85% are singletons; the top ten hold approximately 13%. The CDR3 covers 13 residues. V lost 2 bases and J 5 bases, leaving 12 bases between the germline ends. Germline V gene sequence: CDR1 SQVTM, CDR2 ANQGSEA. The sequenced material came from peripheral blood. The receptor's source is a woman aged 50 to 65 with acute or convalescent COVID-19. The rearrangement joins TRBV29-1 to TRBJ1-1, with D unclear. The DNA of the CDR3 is TGCAGCGTTGAACGAGCGGCGGGGACTGAAGCTTTCTTT. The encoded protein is CSVERAAGTEAFF.